The 4 T cell receptor beta chains listed next were all sequenced from one sample in a study of T cells in Graves' hyperthyroidism and ophthalmopathy. From RNA transcripts, TCR beta CDR3 regions were amplified. The TCR CDR3 first-round RT-PCR relied on the HTBI primer set. TCRdb used MiXCR to reprocess the multiplex PCR reads, holding one entry per CDR3 protein. Of around 560,000 distinct CDR3 sequences listed, over 15% are singletons. The specimen sequenced was blood. Every receptor here comes from a woman aged 18 to 35 with Graves' hyperthyroidism.

The V gene is TRBV27, the J gene TRBJ2-5; 11 positions agree with TRBD2. V lost 5 bases to trimming and J lost 2 bases; unmatched junction nucleotides: 7. Germline V gene lookup returns CDR1 MNHEY and CDR2 SMNVEV (reference sequence). The CDR3 totals 16 residues. This chain's CDR3 is CASSLTSGSPQETQYF. The CDR3 DNA reads as TGTGCCAGCAGTCTTACTAGCGGGAGTCCTCAAGAGACCCAGTACTTC.

This clonotype was detected only a few times. The chain links TRBV12-3 or TRBV12-4 to TRBJ2-3, with no clear D. Trimming stripped 0 bases from V and 5 bases from J, with 9 bases between. The CDR3 totals 14 residues. The CDR3 DNA follows: TGTGCCAGCAGTTTAGCGCTGGGCGGAGATACGCAGTATTTT. It specifies CASSLALGGDTQYF.

This clonotype was detected a few times. The V call is TRBV10-2, the J call TRBJ2-5, with D perhaps matching TRBD1 (6 bases). The CDR3 runs 14 residues. Germline CDR1 WSHSY, CDR2 SAAADI. The V gene lost 3 bases and the J gene lost 3 bases, with 11 bases spanning the gap. The CDR3 here is CASSDRDTEETQYF. The DNA for the CDR3 is TGCGCCAGCAGTGACCGGGACACAGAAGAGACCCAGTACTTC.

This clonotype came up a few times. The chain couples TRBV2 to TRBJ2-1, with D hard to call. The V end lost 1 base, the J end lost 2 bases, and 12 bases lay between the germline ends. The CDR3 is 16 amino acids. CDR1 is SNHLY, CDR2 FYNNEI, per germline. The DNA for the CDR3 is TGTGCCAGCAGTGAAGGTCCCGATAGAGCCTACAATGAGCAGTTCTTC. This gives the protein CASSEGPDRAYNEQFF.